These 30 T cell receptor beta chains originate from one sample sequenced in a study of molecular identifiers for immune sequencing clone quantification. TCRdb used MiXCR to reprocess the PCR reads, holding one entry per CDR3 protein. There are about 40,000 distinct CDR3 sequences in the sample; approximately 24% occur only once, and around 0.97% lies in the top ten. The source material was naive CD8+ T cells from blood, with Jurkat cell RNA spiked in. Subset of the sample: FACS-sorted CD8+CD4-CCR7+CD45RA+ naive T cells. The receptors were gathered from a human donor in good health. Some libraries in this study had Jurkat cell RNA spiked in.

Turning to this clonotype: One end of the junction does not line up with germline, which may come from a read error. J is TRBJ2-7 and V is TRBV3-1; 7 nucleotides match TRBD2. The CDR3 extends over 16 amino acids. Germline V lookup: CDR1 LGHDT, CDR2 YNNKEL (reference sequence). The CDR3 sequence: CARSDPPREGPYEQYF. The CDR3 DNA reads as TGTGCCCGCAGCGACCCCCCGAGGGAGGGCCCCTACGAGCAGTACTTC.

The sample holds a few counts of this clonotype. The chain has TRBV3-1 and TRBJ2-5, with 12 bases that match TRBD2. Per the germline V gene, CDR1 is LGHDT and CDR2 is YNNKEL (reference sequence). The trim removed 6 bases at V and 2 bases at J, leaving 10 bases unmatched. CDR3 length equals 17 residues. The CDR3 here is CASRPDRTSGVQETQYF. The CDR3 nucleotides are TGTGCCAGCAGGCCCGACCGGACTAGCGGGGTACAAGAGACCCAGTACTTC.

This clonotype was seen a handful of times. This rearrangement joins TRBV6-1 to TRBJ2-1; 10 nucleotides align to TRBD2. V dropped 6 bases and J dropped 2; count of bases not matched to a gene: 4. The germline gives CDR1 MNHNS, CDR2 SASEGT. The CDR3 runs to 15 residues. CDR3 in DNA: TGTGCCAGCAGGATAGCGGGGGGCGCCTACAATGAGCAGTTCTTC. It encodes CASRIAGGAYNEQFF.

The table lists this clonotype with a few counts. The chain joins TRBV12-3 or TRBV12-4 to TRBJ2-5; D may match TRBD1 or TRBD2 (6 bases each). This CDR3 is 14 amino acids long. Trimming stripped 1 base from V and 5 bases from J, with 11 bases between. CDR3 sequence (DNA): TGTGCCAGCAGTTTAGAGGGGGGTCGGGAGACCCAGTACTTC. Its translation is CASSLEGGRETQYF.

This clonotype was counted at least ten times. The chain links TRBV30 to TRBJ2-7; no clear D gene. V was cut by 2 bases and J by 1 base, with 9 bases left in between. The CDR3 length is 13 residues. Germline V gene sequence: CDR1 GTSNPN, CDR2 SVGIG (reference sequence). CDR3 sequence (DNA): TGTGCCTGGAGTCCGGGCGGTTCCTACGAGCAGTACTTC. Translation: CAWSPGGSYEQYF.

By sample fraction, this clonotype is medium-sized. The chain uses TRBV5-1 and TRBJ2-1, with D possibly being TRBD1 (6 bases). Trimming removed 4 bases from V and 2 bases from J, with 16 bases in between. CDR3 length: 16 amino acids. Per the germline V gene, CDR1 is SGHRS and CDR2 is YFSETQ. The CDR3 DNA is TGCGCCAGCAGCCCCAGTGAACAGGGCCCCTACAATGAGCAGTTCTTC. This gives the protein CASSPSEQGPYNEQFF.

In its sample, this clonotype is medium-sized. The rearrangement links TRBV23-1 to TRBJ2-7, with D uncertain. Being an ORF, TRBV23-1 has a function that is uncertain. The CDR3 extends over 15 amino acids. V lost 4 bases to trimming and J lost 0 bases, with 13 bases between them. CDR3 region: CASSPTPGPSYEQYF. The CDR3 nucleotides are TGCGCCAGCAGTCCAACGCCTGGGCCCTCCTACGAGCAGTACTTC.

This clonotype is medium-sized. V usage is TRBV29-1 and J usage is TRBJ2-2; TRBD2 aligns across 9 bases. With V trimmed by 7 bases and J by 3 bases, 9 bases remained unmatched. CDR3 size: 15 residues. Germline V lookup: CDR1 SQVTM, CDR2 ANQGSEA. DNA of the CDR3: TGCAGCGCAGAGGCTAGCGGGGCTTACACCGGGGAGCTGTTTTTT. This encodes CSAEASGAYTGELFF.

This clonotype has ten or more counts. J is TRBJ2-2 and V is TRBV4-1; D is perhaps TRBD1 or TRBD2 (6 bases each). Looked up from germline, CDR1 is MGHRA and CDR2 is YSYEKL. The CDR3 is made up of 15 amino acids. V was cut by 5 bases and J by 1 base, with 11 bases left in between. The CDR3 DNA sequence: TGCGCCAGCAGCTGGGGGGCACGGAACACCGGGGAGCTGTTTTTT. Translated, it gives CASSWGARNTGELFF.

As to this clonotype: Mismatch with germline at one junction end may stem from a read error. This chain joins TRBV6-2 or TRBV6-3 and TRBJ2-3, with D perhaps matching TRBD2 (5 bases). From germline, CDR1 is MNHEY and CDR2 SVGEGT. The CDR3 loop spans 15 amino acids. CDR3 bases: TGTGCCCGCAGTGCCCTAGCAGACCGCACAGATACGCAGTATTTT. Encoded protein: CARSALADRTDTQYF.

This clonotype was counted at least ten times. This chain connects TRBV7-9 to TRBJ2-3; D is ambiguous. Per germline, CDR1 SEHNR and CDR2 FQNEAQ (reference sequence). V dropped 6 bases and J dropped 6 bases, with 13 bases sitting between them. There are 13 residues in the CDR3. The CDR3 loop is CASRDSARDTQYF. For the CDR3, the DNA is TGTGCCAGCAGGGATTCTGCGAGGGATACGCAGTATTTT.

The table lists this clonotype with a few counts. At one end, the junction sequence differs from germline, possibly due to a read error. The V gene is TRBV11-2, the J gene TRBJ2-7; D is undetermined. This CDR3 comprises 14 residues. Germline CDR1 and CDR2: SGHAT and FQNNGV. CDR3 in DNA: TGTGCCAGCAGCTTAGGGGCAGGCACCTACGGGCAGTACTTC. Its translation: CASSLGAGTYGQYF.

This clonotype was recorded at least ten times. The chain uses TRBV30 and TRBJ2-1; maybe TRBD2 (5 bases). V lost 1 base and J lost 1, with 14 bases in between. Germline V CDR1 and CDR2: GTSNPN, SVGIG (reference sequence). The CDR3 is 16 residues long. The CDR3 here is CAWSGGSAPSYNEQFF. CDR3 coding DNA: TGTGCCTGGAGTGGAGGTAGCGCACCATCCTACAATGAGCAGTTCTTC.

This rearrangement joins TRBV12-3 or TRBV12-4 to TRBJ1-5, with a weak D call TRBD1 (5 bases). CDR3 length equals 14 residues. With 1 base removed from V and 1 base from J, the gap between germline ends came to 5 bases. The CDR3 sequence is CASSLGGSNQPQHF. The DNA of the CDR3 is TGTGCCAGCAGTTTAGGGGGCAGCAATCAGCCCCAGCATTTT.

On this clonotype itself: A much larger clonotype is one base distant, so this may be a read error. V is TRBV19 and J is TRBJ1-4; tentatively, D is TRBD1 (5 bases). The length of the CDR3 is 15 residues. Germline-derived CDR1 and CDR2 are LNHDA and SQIVND (reference sequence). With 8 bases removed from V and 1 base from J, the gap between germline ends came to 14 bases. In nucleotides, the CDR3 is TGTGCCAGTTGTCCTCTCGACAGAACTAATGAAAAACTGTTTTTT. Its translation is CASCPLDRTNEKLFF.

This clonotype was recorded at least ten times. The chain links TRBV29-1 to TRBJ1-1; 7 bases line up with TRBD1. J was trimmed by 1 base and V by 7 bases; bases with no gene match: 0. Germline-derived CDR1 and CDR2 are SQVTM and ANQGSEA. CDR3 length equals 11 residues. CDR3: CSGQGNTEAFF. CDR3 nucleotides: TGCAGCGGACAGGGGAACACTGAAGCTTTCTTT.

V gene TRBV20-1 combines with J gene TRBJ2-7; 9 bases map to TRBD2. The CDR3 covers 12 residues. CDR1 is DFQATT and CDR2 is SNEGSKA in the germline V gene (reference sequence). V shed 5 bases and J 3 bases; nucleotides not matched to a gene: 2. This CDR3 reads CSALTSGYEQYF. In DNA form, the CDR3 reads TGCAGTGCTTTGACTAGCGGCTACGAGCAGTACTTC.

This chain links TRBV13 with TRBJ1-1, with D tentatively TRBD1 (5 bases). CDR3 length: 14 residues. Per germline, CDR1 PRHDT and CDR2 FYEKMQ (reference sequence). Trimming pared 8 bases from V and 1 base from J, leaving 14 bases between. The CDR3, as DNA: TGTGCCAGCGGTTCGCAGGGTTCGAACACTGAAGCTTTCTTT. It codes for CASGSQGSNTEAFF.

The chain employs TRBV15 and TRBJ2-5, with TRBD1 matching 7 bases. The CDR3 length is 16 residues. Germline V gene data show CDR1 as LNHNV and CDR2 as YYDKDF (reference sequence). Trimming at V came to 1 base and at J to 0 bases, leaving 5 bases not matched to a gene. CDR3 nucleotide sequence: TGTGCCACCAGCAGAGTATTCACAGGGGACCAAGAGACCCAGTACTTC. This sequence encodes CATSRVFTGDQETQYF.

This clonotype was seen ten or more times. This chain connects TRBV27 to TRBJ2-5, with D unclear. The CDR3 loop spans 13 amino acids. Trimming cost V 8 bases and J 5 bases, with 15 bases left between them. Germline CDR1 MNHEY, CDR2 SMNVEV (reference sequence). The CDR3 loop is CASRALSEETQYF. The CDR3 nucleotides are TGTGCCAGCCGCGCGCTTTCAGAGGAGACCCAGTACTTC.

This clonotype has just a few counts. A much larger clone sits a single nucleotide away, making a read error possible. V gene TRBV30 combines with J gene TRBJ2-3; 7 bases line up with TRBD2. CDR1 and CDR2 from the germline V gene are GTSNPN and SVGIG (reference sequence). Trimming cost V 5 bases and J 1 base; bases outside gene matches: 9. The CDR3 contains 15 residues. CDR3 residues: CAWRPGGGRTDTQYF. The CDR3 bases are TGTGCCTGGCGGCCTGGGGGGGGTCGCACAGATACGCAGTATTTT.

This clonotype was seen ten or more times. The rearrangement uses TRBV20-1 and TRBJ1-5; D not certain. This CDR3 is built from 15 residues. The germline V gene has CDR1 DFQATT and CDR2 SNEGSKA (reference sequence). V lost 0 bases and J lost 3, with 12 bases in between. The CDR3 DNA sequence: TGCAGTGCTAGAGACATCGGGGTTTACAATCAGCCCCAGCATTTT. Its protein is CSARDIGVYNQPQHF.

This chain uses TRBV21-1 with TRBJ2-3. TRBV21-1 is a documented pseudogene. This CDR3 is 14 amino acids long. The chain's CDR3 is CASSYAGNRDTQYF. CDR3 bases: TGTGCCAGCAGCTACGCGGGGAATCGAGATACGCAGTATTTT.

The CDR3 loop reads CASEREGYEQYF. CDR3 sequence (DNA): TGTGCCAGTGAGCGGGAGGGCTACGAGCAGTACTTC. This chain uses TRBV28 with TRBJ2-7; 10 bases match TRBD2. Germline trimming cut 9 bases from V and 3 bases from J; bases unmatched to any gene: 2. Germline-derived CDR1 and CDR2 are MDHEN and SYDVKM. This CDR3 has 12 amino acids.

This clonotype was seen many times. The rearrangement uses TRBV27 and TRBJ2-7, with TRBD1 matching 11 bases. This CDR3 has 15 residues. Germline loops: CDR1 MNHEY, CDR2 SMNVEV (reference sequence). The ends lost 2 bases at V and 2 bases at J; junction bases unmatched: 2. The CDR3 sequence is CASSLQGQGAYEQYF. The DNA of the CDR3 is TGTGCCAGCAGTTTACAGGGACAGGGGGCCTACGAGCAGTACTTC.

This clonotype was detected only a few times. This could be a read error, since a much larger clone is one nucleotide away. V is TRBV5-6 and J is TRBJ2-3; 8 positions agree with TRBD2. Germline V gene data show CDR1 as SGHDT and CDR2 as YYEEEE. This CDR3 is 15 amino acids long. V shed 0 bases and J 4 bases; nucleotides not matched to a gene: 4. The CDR3 sequence is CASSLGGGGSDTQYF. The DNA of the CDR3 is TGTGCCAGCAGCTTGGGAGGCGGGGGGTCAGATACGCAGTATTTT.

This clonotype occurred many times. The CDR3 reads CASSSRGFYNEQFF. DNA for the CDR3: TGTGCCAGCAGCTCCCGGGGGTTCTACAATGAGCAGTTCTTC. The gene calls are TRBV11-2 and TRBJ2-1, with a tentative D call TRBD2 (6 bases). Trimming took 4 bases from V and 3 from J, leaving 10 bases between them. CDR1 SGHAT and CDR2 FQNNGV come from the germline V gene. This CDR3 has 14 residues.

This clonotype has just a few counts. The chain employs TRBV21-1 and TRBJ2-5; TRBD2, the table's D call, lacks a check against the DNA. TRBV21-1 is reported as a pseudogene. The CDR3 is 16 residues long. The CDR3, as DNA: TGTGCCAGCAGCGAAAAGGGAGCGGGAGGAGGGGAGACCCAGTACTTC. Translating it yields CASSEKGAGGGETQYF.

The sample holds many counts of this clonotype. The V and J genes are TRBV5-5 and TRBJ2-3; TRBD2 aligns across 9 bases. CDR1 SGHKS and CDR2 YYEKEE come from the germline V gene (reference sequence). The CDR3 has 20 amino acids. The J segment lost 0 bases and the V segment lost 1 base, leaving 15 bases of the junction unmatched. DNA for the CDR3: TGTGCCAGCAGCTTGAGTAACCTAGCGGGGCATTCCGCTAGCACAGATACGCAGTATTTT. This codes for CASSLSNLAGHSASTDTQYF.

As regards this clonotype: This may be a read error, as it is one base from a much larger clone. CDR3 nucleotides: TGTGCCAGCAGCCTAACTACAGGGTACAAGCAGTACTTC. Translating it yields CASSLTTGYKQYF. The chain combines TRBV13 with TRBJ2-7; tentative D call: TRBD1 (6 bases). The CDR3 consists of 13 residues. The germline V gene encodes CDR1 PRHDT and CDR2 FYEKMQ (reference sequence). The V gene lost 5 bases and the J gene lost 8 bases, with 16 bases spanning the gap. Drawing the rest from reference TRBV13 and TRBJ2-7, the complete variable domain is AAGVIQSPRHLIKEKRETATLKCYPIPRHDTVYWYQQGPGQDPQFLISFYEKMQSDKGSIPDRFSAQQFSDYHSELNMSSLELGDSALYFCASSLTTGYKQYFGPGTRLTVT.